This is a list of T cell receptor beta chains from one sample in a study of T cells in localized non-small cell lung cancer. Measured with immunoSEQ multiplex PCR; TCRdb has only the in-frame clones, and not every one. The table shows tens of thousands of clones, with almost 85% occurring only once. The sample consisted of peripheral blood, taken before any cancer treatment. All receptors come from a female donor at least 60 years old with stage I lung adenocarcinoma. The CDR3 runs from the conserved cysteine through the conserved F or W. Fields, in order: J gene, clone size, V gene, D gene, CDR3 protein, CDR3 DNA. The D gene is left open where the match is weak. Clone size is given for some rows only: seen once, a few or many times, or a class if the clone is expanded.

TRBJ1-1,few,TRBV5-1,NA,CASSFRQLSTEAFF,TGCGCCAGCAGCTTTCGACAGCTTAGCACTGAAGCTTTCTTT
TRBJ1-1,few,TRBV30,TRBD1,CAWSTGQINTEAFF,TGTGCCTGGAGCACGGGACAGATCAACACTGAAGCTTTCTTT
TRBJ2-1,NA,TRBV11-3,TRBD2,CASTPGGSSYNEQFF,TGTGCCAGCACCCCCGGGGGGAGCTCCTACAATGAGCAGTTCTTC
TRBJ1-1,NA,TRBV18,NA,CASSLLGRARTEAFF,TGTGCCAGCTCACTTCTCGGGCGGGCGCGCACTGAAGCTTTCTTT
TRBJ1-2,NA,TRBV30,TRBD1,CAWSATGGGYTF,TGTGCCTGGAGTGCTACAGGGGGCGGCTACACCTTC
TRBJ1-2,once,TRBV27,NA,CASSSAGVPGTNYGYTF,TGTGCCAGCAGTTCGGCCGGGGTCCCGGGGACTAACTATGGCTACACCTTC
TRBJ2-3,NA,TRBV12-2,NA,CASRPLGQAQRGDTQYF,TGTGCAAGTCGCCCCTTGGGGCAGGCGCAACGGGGGGATACGCAGTATTTT
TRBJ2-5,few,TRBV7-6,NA,CASSTGEEGPQETQYF,TGTGCCAGCAGCACGGGAGAAGAGGGCCCTCAAGAGACCCAGTACTTC
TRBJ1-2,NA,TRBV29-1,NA,CSVWDYDRYGYTF,TGCAGCGTTTGGGACTACGACCGATATGGCTACACCTTC
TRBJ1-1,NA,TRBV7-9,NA,CASSRPGAVTEAFF,TGTGCCAGCAGCCGCCCAGGGGCGGTCACTGAAGCTTTCTTT
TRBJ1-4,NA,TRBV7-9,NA,CASSKGNYRDNEKLFF,TGTGCCAGCAGCAAAGGAAACTATCGGGATAATGAAAAACTGTTTTTT
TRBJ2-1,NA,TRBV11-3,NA,CASIPGYSAPYNEQFF,TGTGCCAGCATCCCCGGATATAGCGCCCCCTACAATGAGCAGTTCTTC
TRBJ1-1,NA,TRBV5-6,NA,CASSLHPNIPNTEAFF,TGTGCCAGCAGCTTACACCCGAATATTCCGAACACTGAAGCTTTCTTT
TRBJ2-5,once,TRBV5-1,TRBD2,CASSLEASGSRETQYF,TGCGCCAGCAGCTTGGAAGCTAGCGGGAGTCGAGAGACCCAGTACTTC
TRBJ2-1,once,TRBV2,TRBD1,CASSEVGQGGEQFF,TGTGCCAGCAGTGAAGTGGGACAGGGGGGTGAGCAGTTCTTC
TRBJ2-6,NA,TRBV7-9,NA,CATSPIPTAGANVLTF,TGTGCCACCTCGCCGATACCAACTGCCGGGGCCAACGTCCTGACTTTC
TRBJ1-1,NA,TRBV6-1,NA,CASRGRTVNTEAFF,TGTGCCAGCAGGGGCCGGACAGTGAACACTGAAGCTTTCTTT
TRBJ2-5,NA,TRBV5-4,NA,CASSRGAETQYF,TGTGCCAGCAGCCGGGGGGCAGAGACCCAGTACTTC
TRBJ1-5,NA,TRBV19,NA,CASSTLGQINQPQHF,TGTGCCAGTAGTACCTTGGGACAAATCAATCAGCCCCAGCATTTT
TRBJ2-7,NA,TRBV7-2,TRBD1,CASSRRTGSEQYF,TGTGCCAGCAGCCGCCGGACAGGGAGCGAGCAGTACTTC
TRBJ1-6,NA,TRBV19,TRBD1,CASSAGTGNSPLHF,TGTGCCAGTAGTGCCGGGACAGGGAATTCACCCCTCCACTTT
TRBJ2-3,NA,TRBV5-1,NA,CASRDKGWSTDTQYF,TGCGCCAGCAGGGACAAGGGTTGGAGCACAGATACGCAGTATTTT
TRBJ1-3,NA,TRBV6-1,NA,CASRPGLYSGNTIYF,TGTGCCAGCAGGCCCGGACTGTACTCTGGAAACACCATATATTTT
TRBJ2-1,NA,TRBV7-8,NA,CASSPYGGSYNEQFF,TGTGCCAGCAGCCCTTATGGAGGATCCTACAATGAGCAGTTCTTC
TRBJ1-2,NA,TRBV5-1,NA,CASSSGQPFYGYTF,TGCGCCAGCAGCTCCGGACAGCCCTTCTATGGCTACACCTTC
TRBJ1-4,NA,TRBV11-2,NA,CASSLVREKLFF,TGTGCCAGCAGCTTAGTCCGTGAAAAACTGTTTTTT
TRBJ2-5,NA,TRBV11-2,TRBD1,CASSPGQGYVTQYF,TGTGCCAGCAGCCCGGGACAGGGGTACGTGACCCAGTACTTC
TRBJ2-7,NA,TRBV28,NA,CASSLEGGYEQYF,TGTGCCAGCAGTTTAGAGGGGGGGTACGAGCAGTACTTC
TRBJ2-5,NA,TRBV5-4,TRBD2,CASSFGGARQETQYF,TGTGCCAGCAGCTTCGGGGGGGCTCGCCAAGAGACCCAGTACTTC
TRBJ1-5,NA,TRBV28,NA,CASSPLLVGSNQPQHF,TGTGCCAGCAGCCCTCTCCTTGTGGGGAGCAATCAGCCCCAGCATTTT
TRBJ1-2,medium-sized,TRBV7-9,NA,CASSFGGNYGYTF,TGTGCCAGCAGCTTTGGGGGTAACTATGGCTACACCTTC
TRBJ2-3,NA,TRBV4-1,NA,CASSYPVRGNTQYF,TGCGCCAGCAGCTACCCCGTCAGGGGAAATACGCAGTATTTT
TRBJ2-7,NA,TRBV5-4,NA,CASSPGHMISYEQYF,TGTGCCAGCAGCCCCGGACATATGATATCCTACGAGCAGTACTTC
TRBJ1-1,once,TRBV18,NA,CASSQGQNTEAFF,TGTGCCAGCTCACAGGGGCAGAACACTGAAGCTTTCTTT
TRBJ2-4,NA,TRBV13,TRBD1,CASSLGTGGNIQYF,TGTGCCAGCAGCCTTGGGACAGGGGGAAACATTCAGTACTTC
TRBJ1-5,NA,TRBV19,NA,CASSIYPGNQPQHF,TGTGCCAGTAGTATATACCCGGGCAATCAGCCCCAGCATTTT
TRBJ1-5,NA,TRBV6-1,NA,CASSEGGRIF,TGTGCCAGCAGTGAGGGGGGACGGATTTTT
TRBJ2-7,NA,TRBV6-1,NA,CASSVVGTSYEQYF,TGTGCCAGCAGTGTTGTGGGAACATCCTACGAGCAGTACTTC
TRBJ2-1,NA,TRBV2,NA,CASSPYNEQFF,TGTGCCAGCAGCCCCTACAATGAGCAGTTCTTC
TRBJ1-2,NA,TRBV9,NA,CASSNPDGGNYGYTF,TGTGCCAGCAGCAACCCGGACGGGGGTAACTATGGCTACACCTTC
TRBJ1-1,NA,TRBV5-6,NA,CASSRPASTEAFF,TGTGCCAGCAGCCGCCCAGCCTCCACTGAAGCTTTCTTT
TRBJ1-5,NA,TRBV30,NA,CAWSGSRTAQSSNQPQHF,TGTGCCTGGAGTGGTAGCAGGACGGCCCAGTCTAGCAATCAGCCCCAGCATTTT
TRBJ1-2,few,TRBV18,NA,CASSPLRPYERTF,TGTGCCAGCTCACCACTCAGACCCTATGAGAGAACCTTC
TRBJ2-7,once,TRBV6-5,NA,CASRDGGSYEQYF,TGTGCCAGCAGGGATGGGGGGAGTTACGAGCAGTACTTC
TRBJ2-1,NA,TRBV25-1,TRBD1,CASFPGGSVGEQFF,TGTGCCAGTTTCCCAGGGGGCTCAGTTGGTGAGCAGTTCTTC
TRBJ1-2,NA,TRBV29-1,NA,CSVSAGTNYGYTF,TGCAGCGTTTCCGCCGGGACAAACTATGGCTACACCTTC
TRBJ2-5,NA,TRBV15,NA,CATGWETQYF,TGTGCCACGGGATGGGAGACCCAGTACTTC
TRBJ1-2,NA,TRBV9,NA,CASSVGRLRREGMNGYTF,TGTGCCAGCAGCGTAGGACGACTCAGAAGGGAGGGGATGAACGGCTACACCTTC